This T cell receptor beta chain was captured by sequencing in a study of T cells in Graves' hyperthyroidism and ophthalmopathy. The study left out patients who had uncontrolled infection, other autoimmune disease, pregnancy or lactation. Diagnostic decisions used clinical symptoms, serum thyroxine and TRAb, thyroid ultrasound and orbital computed tomography. Study outcomes and limitations: A model of 13 V-J pairs discriminated ophthalmopathy from stable hyperthyroidism. Peripheral blood also featured most of the thyroid clonotypes expanded above 0.001.

J gave up 1 base and V 1 base, and 0 bases lay outside the gene matches. Per germline, CDR1 LNHNV and CDR2 YYDKDF (reference sequence). The CDR3 consists of 15 residues. Comment on this clonotype: Its antigen is as yet unknown.

There were TCR beta CDR3 regions amplified from RNA transcripts. Carried out on the TCR CDR3, a first-round RT-PCR used the HTBI primer set. TCRdb recomputed calls from the multiplex PCR reads with MiXCR, one row per CDR3 protein. The profile shows more than 500,000 distinct CDR3 sequences, approximately 44% of them singletons. The receptor was derived from an adult woman with Graves' disease, either hyperthyroidism or ophthalmopathy (not recorded which). V is TRBV15 and J is TRBJ1-1; 10 bases align to TRBD1. Sequencing was done on a sample of peripheral blood or thyroid tissue (not recorded which). In nucleotides, the CDR3 is TGTGCCACCAGCAGAGGGACAGGGGGGAACACTGAAGCTTTCTTT. This translates into CATSRGTGGNTEAFF.